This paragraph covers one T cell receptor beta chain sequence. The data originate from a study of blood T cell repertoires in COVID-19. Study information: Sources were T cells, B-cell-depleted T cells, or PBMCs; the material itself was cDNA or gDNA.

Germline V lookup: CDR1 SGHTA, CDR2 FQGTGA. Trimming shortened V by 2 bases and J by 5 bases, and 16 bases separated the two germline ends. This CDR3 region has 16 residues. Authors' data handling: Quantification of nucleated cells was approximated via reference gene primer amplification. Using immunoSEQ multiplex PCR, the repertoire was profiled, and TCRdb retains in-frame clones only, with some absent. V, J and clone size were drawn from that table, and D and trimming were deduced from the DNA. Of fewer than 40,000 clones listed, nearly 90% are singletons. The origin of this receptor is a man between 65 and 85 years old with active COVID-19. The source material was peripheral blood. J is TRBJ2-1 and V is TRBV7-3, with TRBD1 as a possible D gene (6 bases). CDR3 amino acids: CASSLQAGAPNNEQFF. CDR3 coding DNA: TGTGCCAGCAGCTTACAGGCAGGGGCCCCAAACAATGAGCAGTTCTTC.